This TCR beta chain was observed in a study of blood T cells in healthy people across ages. General study findings and limits: Estimated diversity across one million T cells was deemed an underestimate. Using unsorted PBMCs precluded a conclusive naive versus antigen-experienced comparison. The study lacked donor CMV status, which possibly confounded expanded clonotype changes.

Each sample yielded at least 6 million isolated PBMCs. Points on this clonotype: The target antigen is unknown. Being one base from a much bigger clone, this may be a read error.

CDR1 is SGHAT, CDR2 FQNNGV, per germline. This CDR3 is built from 12 residues. A J-beta primer mix and a sample-barcoded 5' primer were used in a second PCR of about 7 to 12 cycles. MiXCR, run by TCRdb on the 5' RACE reads, gives a single entry per CDR3 protein. Of some 880,000 distinct CDR3 sequences in the sample, around 36% are singletons; the top ten hold 10% to 15%. The sequence was obtained from a man aged 18 to 29 in good health. The sequenced sample was blood. This sequence joins TRBV11-2 and TRBJ2-5, with D tentatively TRBD2 (6 bases). In nucleotides, the CDR3 is TGTGTCAGCAGCGGGCTCCGAGAGACCCAGTACTTC. Protein product: CVSSGLRETQYF. The whole variable domain, filled in from reference TRBV11-2 and TRBJ2-5, reads EAGVAQSPRYKIIEKRQSVAFWCNPISGHATLYWYQQILGQGPKLLIQFQNNGVVDDSQLPKDRFSAERLKGVDSTLKIQPAKLEDSAVYLCVSSGLRETQYFGPGTRLLVL.